The 26 T cell receptor beta chains below all came from one sample that was sequenced in a study of regulatory T cells in long-lasting Graves disease (dated by TCRdb to the early 2020s). The library relied on multiplex PCR. Sequencing was performed on an Illumina HiSeq 4000. TCR beta libraries were built with iRepertoire HTBI primers and Arm-PCR amplification of CDR3 regions. Using fastp at Q25 and MiXCR, TCRdb reprocessed the public reads and kept productive beta chains. Rows are combined by CDR3 protein, so each entry shows the most common genes and DNA. The sample table lists 450,000 or so distinct CDR3 sequences, roughly 20% of them with a count of one. 6.5% to 10% of the sample is held by the ten biggest clonotypes. What the time point label conveys for this sample: persistent/refractory GD, antithyroid drugs over 5 years with positive TRAb. RNA was extracted from PBMCs in TRIzol for both TCR sequencing and RNA sequencing.

Sample: peripheral blood mononuclear cells (PBMCs), taken when the disease was refractory, from a patient treated with antithyroid drugs. The source is a female donor with Graves disease.

This clonotype came up many times. The gene calls are TRBV6-1 and TRBJ1-5; D gene uncertain. The CDR3 is made up of 21 amino acids. V dropped 0 bases and J dropped 2 bases, with 26 bases sitting between them. Germline loops: CDR1 MNHNS, CDR2 SASEGT. The CDR3 nucleotides read TGTGCCAGCAGTGAAGCGGTCTCCTCTGCCACTCGCATAGGGCGCAATCAGCCCCAGCATTTT. This sequence encodes CASSEAVSSATRIGRNQPQHF.

The sample holds many counts of this clonotype. This sequence joins TRBV25-1 and TRBJ2-6, with D possibly TRBD2 on 5 matching bases. CDR1 and CDR2 (germline): MGHDK, SYGVNS. The V and J ends lost 6 bases and 3 bases respectively, with 21 bases between them. The CDR3 loop spans 18 amino acids. For the CDR3, the DNA is TGTGCCAGCAGCCCAGCCGTGGTGGGAGTGGGTGGGGCCAACGTCCTGACTTTC. This encodes CASSPAVVGVGGANVLTF.

This clonotype appeared a single time. The chain couples TRBV6-5 to TRBJ2-2, with a weak D call TRBD2 (5 bases). V lost 4 bases and J lost 4, with 16 bases in between. The CDR3 runs to 16 residues. The germline V gene has CDR1 MNHEY and CDR2 SVGAGI. For the CDR3, the DNA is TGTGCCAGCAGTTTGGACTGCCGAGCAGTCACCGGGGAGCTGTTTTTT. This translates into CASSLDCRAVTGELFF.

J is TRBJ1-3 and V is TRBV6-1; 7 bases line up with TRBD1. The CDR3 loop spans 15 amino acids. Germline CDR1 is MNHNS and CDR2 is SASEGT. The trim removed 6 bases at V and 0 bases at J, leaving 5 bases unmatched. Written as DNA, the CDR3 is TGTGCCAGCAGCCCGACAGGGCGCTCTGGAAACACCATATATTTT. As protein: CASSPTGRSGNTIYF.

A few counts support this clonotype. The chain carries TRBV6-1 and TRBJ1-2; D call uncertain. This CDR3 contains 12 residues. V lost 6 bases and J 6 bases, leaving 11 bases between the germline ends. The germline CDR1 and CDR2 sequences are MNHNS and SASEGT. DNA for the CDR3: TGTGCCAGCAGCAGACGGGGAGATGGCTACACCTTC. Its translation is CASSRRGDGYTF.

This clonotype has only a few counts. This chain connects TRBV20-1 to TRBJ2-7; TRBD2 agrees at 9 bases. Trimming cost V 3 bases and J 1 base; bases outside gene matches: 4. This CDR3 is 14 amino acids long. The V gene's germline CDR1 is DFQATT and CDR2 SNEGSKA (reference sequence). In DNA, the CDR3 is TGCAGTGCTAGGGAGCTAGCGGGGTCCTACGAGCAGTACTTC. It yields the protein CSARELAGSYEQYF.

In this sample, this clonotype turned up many times. The rearrangement uses TRBV2 and TRBJ1-1, with unresolved D. The V gene lost 3 bases and the J gene lost 0 bases, with 8 bases spanning the gap. The CDR3 sequence is 14 residues long. Germline V gene lookup returns CDR1 SNHLY and CDR2 FYNNEI. CDR3 amino acids: CASSEQAMNTEAFF. The CDR3 nucleotides read TGTGCCAGCAGTGAGCAGGCCATGAACACTGAAGCTTTCTTT.

The chain uses TRBV4-2 and TRBJ2-7, with D hard to call. In germline, CDR1 is LGHNA, CDR2 YNFKEQ. Trimming shortened V by 2 bases and J by 6 bases, and 11 bases separated the two germline ends. The CDR3 covers 13 residues. CDR3 region: CASSQNTVGEQYF. DNA of the CDR3: TGTGCCAGCAGCCAAAACACAGTCGGCGAGCAGTACTTC.

The V and J genes are TRBV19 and TRBJ2-7; perhaps D is TRBD1 or TRBD2 (5 bases each). This CDR3 is 14 amino acids long. Germline CDR1 reads LNHDA; CDR2 reads SQIVND (reference sequence). V dropped 1 base and J dropped 5 bases, with 12 bases sitting between them. The CDR3 sequence: CASSIAGTRDEQYF. The CDR3, as DNA: TGTGCCAGTAGTATAGCCGGGACCCGTGACGAGCAGTACTTC.

The sample holds many counts of this clonotype. The rearrangement joins TRBV7-2 to TRBJ2-7, with no clear D. Between the trimmed V and J ends, which lost 2 bases and 1 base, there was a span of 12 bases. Germline CDR1 and CDR2: SGHTA and FQGNSA. CDR3 size: 15 residues. CDR3 region: CASSLRLGPSYEQYF. DNA for the CDR3: TGTGCCAGCAGCTTACGCCTAGGCCCTTCCTACGAGCAGTACTTC.

The chain joins TRBV5-1 to TRBJ2-5; 11 bases map to TRBD2. The germline V gene has CDR1 SGHRS and CDR2 YFSETQ. The V segment lost 4 bases and the J segment 5 bases; nucleotides outside the gene matches: 7. CDR3 size: 15 residues. The CDR3 coding sequence is TGCGCCAGCAGCCCGACGACTAGCGGGACCGAGACCCAGTACTTC. Residues: CASSPTTSGTETQYF.

The chain recombines TRBV19 with TRBJ2-3; no clear D gene. The CDR3 is made up of 12 amino acids. The germline gives CDR1 LNHDA, CDR2 SQIVND (reference sequence). The V and J ends lost 1 base and 5 bases respectively, with 4 bases between them. Here the CDR3 DNA reads TGTGCCAGTAGTATAGCCGTAGATACGCAGTATTTT. Translated: CASSIAVDTQYF. The variable domain in full, completed from reference TRBV19 and TRBJ2-3, reads DGGITQSPKYLFRKEGQNVTLSCEQNLNHDAMYWYRQDPGQGLRLIYYSQIVNDFQKGDIAEGYSVSREKKESFPLTVTSAQKNPTAFYLCASSIAVDTQYFGPGTRLTVL.

This clonotype has just a few counts. The CDR3 is CASSPRTVEKLFF. CDR3 DNA sequence: TGTGCCAGCAGCCCTCGGACGGTTGAAAAACTGTTTTTT. The chain employs TRBV3-1 and TRBJ1-4; D remains unclear. Germline lookup yields CDR1 LGHDT and CDR2 YNNKEL (reference sequence). Deletions cut 4 bases from V and 7 bases from J, with 10 bases between. The CDR3 is made up of 13 amino acids.

This clonotype was counted many times. The chain joins TRBV28 to TRBJ1-2; possibly TRBD1 for D (5 bases). This CDR3 spans 14 amino acids. Germline-derived CDR1 and CDR2 are MDHEN and SYDVKM. Trimming stripped 5 bases from V and 2 bases from J, with 12 bases between. CDR3 DNA: TGTGCCAGCAGTAGGGGCAGGGAGAACTATGGCTACACCTTC. Its translation is CASSRGRENYGYTF.

This clonotype showed up just a few times. V and J are TRBV11-3 and TRBJ2-2; 7 bases fit TRBD1. J lost 1 base, V lost 0 bases, and 2 bases had no gene match. The CDR3 loop spans 16 amino acids. Germline assignment: CDR1 SGHNT and CDR2 YENEEA. In nucleotides, the CDR3 is TGTGCCAGCAGCTTAGAAGACAGGGTGAACACCGGGGAGCTGTTTTTT. Translating it yields CASSLEDRVNTGELFF.

This clonotype showed up just a few times. The chain employs TRBV4-2 and TRBJ2-3, with D hard to call. CDR1 LGHNA and CDR2 YNFKEQ come from the germline V gene. With 0 bases removed from V and 2 bases from J, the gap between germline ends came to 21 bases. This CDR3 contains 19 residues. CDR3 sequence reads: CASSQENRARPLITDTQYF. CDR3 coding DNA: TGTGCCAGCAGCCAAGAAAATAGAGCTCGGCCCCTTATCACAGATACGCAGTATTTT.

This clonotype appeared many times. The rearrangement uses TRBV5-1 and TRBJ2-7; TRBD2 agrees at 13 bases. Germline CDR1 reads SGHRS; CDR2 reads YFSETQ. The V and J ends lost 0 bases and 5 bases, in that order; junction bases with no gene match: 2. The CDR3 consists of 15 residues. The CDR3 sequence is CASSLGGLAGDEQYF. CDR3 in DNA: TGCGCCAGCAGCTTGGGCGGACTAGCGGGAGACGAGCAGTACTTC.

This clonotype was seen at least ten times. The V call is TRBV11-2, the J call TRBJ2-1, with 7 bases fitting TRBD1. Germline CDR1 is SGHAT and CDR2 is FQNNGV. V was pared by 5 bases and J by 0 bases, with 13 bases of the junction left unmatched. CDR3 length equals 18 residues. CDR3 sequence (DNA): TGTGCCAGCAGCCCGCGAGCACGGACAGGCCACTCCTACAATGAGCAGTTCTTC. It translates to CASSPRARTGHSYNEQFF.

This clonotype was observed many times. The chain employs TRBV20-1 and TRBJ1-2; D is undetermined. From germline, CDR1 is DFQATT and CDR2 SNEGSKA (reference sequence). CDR3 length: 10 amino acids. CDR3: CSTLAYGYTF. CDR3 coding DNA: TGCAGCACACTAGCCTATGGCTACACCTTC.

This clonotype was counted only a few times. J is TRBJ1-5 and V is TRBV27; the D gene is possibly TRBD1 (6 bases). Trimming removed 6 bases from V and 3 bases from J, with 15 bases in between. Germline values: CDR1 MNHEY, CDR2 SMNVEV (reference sequence). CDR3 size: 15 residues. The CDR3 nucleotides read TGTGCCAGCAGCCCAACGGGGGCGTACAATCAGCCCCAGCATTTT. Translation gives CASSPTGAYNQPQHF.

The chain links TRBV4-3 to TRBJ1-2, with a tentative D call TRBD1 (5 bases). The germline V and J ends were trimmed by 4 bases and 6 bases, with 12 bases remaining between them. Germline V gene data show CDR1 as LGHNA and CDR2 as YSLEER. This CDR3 spans 13 amino acids. The CDR3 nucleotides are TGCGCCAGCAGCCGGGGGGGAATGGATGGCTACACCTTC. Encoded protein: CASSRGGMDGYTF.

A remark on this clonotype: With only one base between it and a far larger clone, this is likely a read error. The genes are TRBV28 and TRBJ1-5; 8 nucleotides align to TRBD1. The germline V gene has CDR1 MDHEN and CDR2 SYDVKM. This CDR3 has 14 residues. CDR3 loop: CASSSPGGNQSQHF. CDR3 sequence (DNA): TGTGCCAGCAGTTCCCCAGGGGGCAATCAGTCCCAGCATTTT.

V gene TRBV18 combines with J gene TRBJ1-5; D perhaps matches TRBD1 (5 bases). This CDR3 contains 17 residues. Germline V gene lookup returns CDR1 KGHSH and CDR2 LQKENI. V was clipped by 0 bases and J by 6 bases, with 18 bases between them. The DNA for the CDR3 is TGTGCCAGCTCACCACCAGGAGCCGACTTCGGGGGTCAGCCCCAGCATTTT. The encoded protein is CASSPPGADFGGQPQHF.

The genes are TRBV3-2 and TRBJ2-2; the table gives TRBD1 as D, unverified against the DNA. TRBV3-2 is a listed pseudogene. This CDR3 region has 18 residues. CDR3 in amino acids: CASSQESQAWSGTGELFF. Written as DNA, the CDR3 is TGTGCCAGCAGCCAAGAGTCCCAGGCCTGGTCGGGCACCGGGGAGCTGTTTTTT.

This clonotype came up many times. The chain combines TRBV5-1 with TRBJ1-1, with 7 bases aligning to TRBD1. The CDR3 is 13 residues long. Per the germline V gene, CDR1 is SGHRS and CDR2 is YFSETQ. Germline trimming cut 5 bases from V and 8 bases from J; bases unmatched to any gene: 9. This chain's CDR3 is CASRSEGAGEAFF. The CDR3 DNA follows: TGCGCCAGCAGGAGCGAGGGGGCAGGGGAAGCTTTCTTT.

In this sample, this clonotype turned up a few times. The V gene is TRBV5-5, the J gene TRBJ1-2; D is undetermined. The CDR3 spans 13 residues. V lost 3 bases and J 8 bases, leaving 14 bases between the germline ends. CDR1 is SGHKS and CDR2 is YYEKEE in the germline V gene (reference sequence). CDR3: CASSWAEGGGYTF. The CDR3 DNA is TGTGCCAGCAGCTGGGCGGAGGGAGGAGGCTACACCTTC.